Shown below are 18 T cell receptor beta chains from a single sample sequenced in a study of spatial heterogeneity in lung cancer. Time point: sample taken at primary tumor resection. Whole RNA, isolated from tumor, nontumor lung or frozen PBMC, was sequenced without prior sorting. MiXCR, applied by TCRdb to the 5' RACE reads, yields one record per CDR3 protein. The table records thousands of distinct CDR3 sequences, 18% of them present only once. Specimen: normal lung tissue next to the tumor, collected at surgery. The source is a male donor with early-stage non-small cell lung cancer.

On this clonotype itself: This may stem from a read error, because a much larger clone lies one nucleotide away. This beta chain lies outside the target of a library built for alpha chains; its clone size means little. The chain uses TRBV19 and TRBJ1-2, with D possibly matching TRBD1 (5 bases). Germline lookup yields CDR1 LNHDA and CDR2 SQIVND (reference sequence). This CDR3 is built from 14 residues. The ends were cut back, 7 bases at V and 4 bases at J, with 16 bases in the middle. This CDR3 reads CASNPGRHFYGYTF. The CDR3 DNA sequence: TGTGCCAGTAACCCGGGACGGCACTTCTATGGCTACACCTTC.

In its sample, this clonotype was seen once. The junction differs from germline at one of its ends, possibly a read error. Found in a library prepared for alpha chains, this beta chain is an off-target read, and its abundance has little meaning. This chain's CDR3 is CANSLQYTGELFF. The CDR3 DNA is TGTGCCAACAGCTTACAATACACCGGGGAGCTGTTTTTT. This sequence joins TRBV11-3 and TRBJ2-2; no definite D call. This CDR3 comprises 13 residues. CDR1 and CDR2 from the germline V gene are SGHNT and YENEEA.

This clonotype was observed many times. This beta chain lies outside the target of a library built for alpha chains; its clone size means little. The chain joins TRBV28 to TRBJ2-2; the D is unclear. The CDR3 totals 14 residues. The V end lost 7 bases, the J end lost 6 bases, and 15 bases lay between the germline ends. Germline V lookup: CDR1 MDHEN, CDR2 SYDVKM. The CDR3: CASIGQAVAGELFF. Here the CDR3 DNA reads TGTGCCAGCATCGGGCAGGCGGTCGCCGGGGAGCTGTTTTTT.

Concerning this clonotype: The library was designed around alpha chains, so this beta chain is a stray read whose abundance carries little weight. V and J are TRBV7-8 and TRBJ2-7, with D uncertain. The CDR3 loop spans 13 amino acids. Trimming stripped 5 bases from V and 3 bases from J, with 11 bases between. Germline lookup yields CDR1 SGHVS and CDR2 FQNEAQ. CDR3 in DNA: TGTGCCAGCAGCCCAGAAGGATACTACGAGCAGTACTTC. Protein sequence: CASSPEGYYEQYF.

By share, this clonotype ranks as medium-sized. This beta chain was picked up by a library intended for alpha chains and is off target, so its count carries little meaning. The rearrangement uses TRBV20-1 and TRBJ2-1; 7 bases fit TRBD1. CDR3 length: 17 amino acids. The trim removed 3 bases at V and 0 bases at J, leaving 11 bases unmatched. From germline, CDR1 is DFQATT and CDR2 SNEGSKA (reference sequence). The CDR3 sequence is CSASPSGGVDSYNEQFF. CDR3 bases: TGCAGTGCTAGCCCCTCAGGGGGAGTGGACTCCTACAATGAGCAGTTCTTC.

This clonotype qualifies as large. This beta chain is an off-target read within a library intended for alpha chains, so its frequency means little. In nucleotides, the CDR3 is TGTGCCAGCAGCCAAGATGGGACAGAGAATTCACCCCTCCACTTT. This codes for CASSQDGTENSPLHF. This chain uses TRBV4-2 with TRBJ1-6; 7 bases agree with TRBD1. V was clipped by 0 bases and J by 7 bases; unmatched bases: 3. The CDR3 extends over 15 amino acids. Germline V gene data show CDR1 as LGHNA and CDR2 as YNFKEQ.

This clonotype is medium-sized. This beta chain is a stray read from a library made for alpha chains; its abundance is not meaningful. The chain recombines TRBV6-1 with TRBJ2-1; no clear D gene. The germline V gene has CDR1 MNHNS and CDR2 SASEGT. The ends were cut back, 3 bases at V and 4 bases at J, with 7 bases in the middle. The CDR3 consists of 13 residues. CDR3 residues: CASSETDYNEQFF. As DNA, the CDR3 is TGTGCCAGCAGTGAGACCGATTACAATGAGCAGTTCTTC.

By sample share, this clonotype is medium-sized. The library was designed around alpha chains, so this beta chain is a stray read whose abundance carries little weight. The chain has TRBV20-1 and TRBJ2-7; the match to TRBD1 covers 9 bases. V was clipped by 3 bases and J by 6 bases; unmatched bases: 18. The germline V gene has CDR1 DFQATT and CDR2 SNEGSKA (reference sequence). The CDR3 sequence is 17 residues long. The CDR3 reads CSARRGQGLVSGSEQYF. CDR3 nucleotides: TGCAGTGCTAGGAGAGGACAGGGGCTAGTTTCGGGATCCGAGCAGTACTTC.

This clonotype was seen at least ten times. This beta chain came through as a stray read in a library set up for alpha chains, and its size says little. V gene TRBV5-1 combines with J gene TRBJ2-7; 11 bases are shared with TRBD1. The CDR3 runs to 14 residues. Trimming removed 3 bases from V and 6 bases from J; junction bases left unmatched: 5. The germline gives CDR1 SGHRS, CDR2 YFSETQ. CDR3 DNA: TGCGCCAGCAGCTGGGACAGGGGGGCTGGCGAGCAGTACTTC. Translation: CASSWDRGAGEQYF.

By its share, this clonotype is medium-sized (0.01 to 0.1%). Little can be read into the size of this beta chain, an off-target read in a library designed for alpha chains. V gene TRBV11-2 combines with J gene TRBJ1-2; D is unclear. The CDR3 length is 14 residues. Germline V gene data show CDR1 as SGHAT and CDR2 as FQNNGV. Trimming stripped 1 base from V and 9 bases from J, with 15 bases between. CDR3: CASSLALTDNSYTF. The CDR3 DNA follows: TGTGCCAGCAGCTTAGCCTTGACTGACAATAGCTACACCTTC.

Judged by abundance, this clonotype is medium-sized (0.01 to 0.1%). This beta chain was picked up by a library intended for alpha chains and is off target, so its count carries little meaning. The V gene is TRBV3-1, the J gene TRBJ1-1; D gene uncertain. Germline-derived CDR1 and CDR2 are LGHDT and YNNKEL (reference sequence). The CDR3 loop spans 16 amino acids. V lost 0 bases to trimming and J lost 4 bases, with 15 bases between them. The CDR3 DNA follows: TGTGCCAGCAGCCAAGATATTGGTGCGGGAGGCACTGAAGCTTTCTTT. Encoded protein: CASSQDIGAGGTEAFF.

Relative to its sample, this clonotype is medium-sized. This beta chain is an off-target read within a library intended for alpha chains, so its frequency means little. Written as DNA, the CDR3 is TGCGCCAGCGCTCTAGCGGGAGATGACAATGAGCAGTTCTTC. This sequence encodes CASALAGDDNEQFF. The chain has TRBV5-1 and TRBJ2-1; 10 nucleotides align to TRBD2. Germline V gene lookup returns CDR1 SGHRS and CDR2 YFSETQ. The CDR3 has 14 residues. The J segment lost 5 bases and the V segment lost 7 bases, leaving 6 bases of the junction unmatched.

On this clonotype: This beta chain was picked up by a library intended for alpha chains and is off target, so its count carries little meaning. The CDR3 spells CASSYSLEETQYF. In DNA form, the CDR3 reads TGTGCCAGCAGTTACTCGCTAGAAGAGACCCAGTACTTC. V is TRBV6-5 and J is TRBJ2-5, with D uncertain. Trimming removed 0 bases at V and 3 bases at J, with 5 bases between. Per the germline V gene, CDR1 is MNHEY and CDR2 is SVGAGI. The CDR3 length is 13 residues.

This clonotype is categorized as medium-sized. The library was built for alpha chains, so this beta chain is an off-target read and its size means little. This chain joins TRBV10-3 and TRBJ2-1; D gene ambiguous. The V end was cut by 3 bases, the J end by 8 bases, with 11 bases between. Germline assignment: CDR1 ENHRY and CDR2 SYGVKD. The CDR3 runs 13 residues. The CDR3 DNA sequence: TGTGCCATCAGTGATACTGGGTTCGATGAGCAGTTCTTC. The encoded protein is CAISDTGFDEQFF.

In this sample, this clonotype turned up a few times. This beta chain is a stray read from a library made for alpha chains; its abundance is not meaningful. This chain connects TRBV6-5 to TRBJ1-1; no clear D gene. Trimming left V 0 bases short and J 1 base short, with 6 bases between. The CDR3 loop spans 14 amino acids. Germline V gives CDR1 MNHEY, CDR2 SVGAGI. CDR3 region: CASSYSPGNTEAFF. DNA for the CDR3: TGTGCCAGCAGTTACTCCCCAGGGAACACTGAAGCTTTCTTT.

This clonotype counts as medium-sized. Little can be read into the size of this beta chain, an off-target read in a library designed for alpha chains. The chain recombines TRBV2 with TRBJ2-5; D is ambiguous. Deletions cut 6 bases from V and 2 bases from J, with 13 bases between. Germline CDR1 reads SNHLY; CDR2 reads FYNNEI. This CDR3 has 14 amino acids. CDR3 loop: CASRAEWVQETQYF. CDR3 coding DNA: TGTGCCAGCAGGGCCGAGTGGGTACAAGAGACCCAGTACTTC.

In its sample, this clonotype is medium-sized (0.01 to 0.1%). With the library built for alpha chains, this beta chain is off target and its frequency is not meaningful. The chain joins TRBV7-8 to TRBJ2-2; 9 bases map to TRBD2. This CDR3 region has 16 residues. Germline V gives CDR1 SGHVS, CDR2 FQNEAQ. V trimming: 1 base; J trimming: 7 bases; junction bases outside the gene matches: 7. In DNA, the CDR3 is TGTGCCAGCAGCTTAGAGAATAGCGGGAGCGGCGGGGAGCTGTTTTTT. It encodes CASSLENSGSGGELFF.

At least ten counts were recorded for this clonotype. In a library made to pick up alpha chains, this beta chain is a stray read with a size that means little. The chain carries TRBV7-2 and TRBJ2-3; TRBD2 agrees at 9 bases. The CDR3 spans 15 residues. J gave up 3 bases and V 5 bases, and 6 bases lay outside the gene matches. Germline loops: CDR1 SGHTA, CDR2 FQGNSA. CDR3 sequence (DNA): TGTGCCAGCAGCCGCGGGGGGGCGGGTACAGATACGCAGTATTTT. Protein product: CASSRGGAGTDTQYF. The full variable domain, its missing parts supplied by reference TRBV7-2 and TRBJ2-3, is GAGVSQSPSNKVTEKGKDVELRCDPISGHTALYWYRQSLGQGLEFLIYFQGNSAPDKSGLPSDRFSAERTGGSVSTLTIQRTQQEDSAVYLCASSRGGAGTDTQYFGPGTRLTVL.